This T cell receptor (beta chain) was obtained from a study of CD8+CD57+ T cells in acquired aplastic anemia. The wider study: Roughly 3 ug was the average amount of DNA from sorted CD4+ and CD8+ cells. General observations from the study: Around 27 was the count of CD8+ CDR3 sequences that patients shared with controls.

According to the study, genomic DNA was the template for TCR beta VDJ and CDR3 profiling. Each CDR3 protein is one row after TCRdb ran MiXCR on the reads. The sample records tens of thousands of distinct CDR3 sequences, 65% to 80% being singletons. For this clonotype: No antigen is known for it.

This CDR3 has 10 amino acids. Germline-derived CDR1 and CDR2 are SNHLY and FYNNEI. The sequenced material came from sorted CD4+, CD8+, or CD8+CD57+ T cells (not recorded which) from PBMCs. The chain joins TRBV2 to TRBJ1-2, with D unresolved. The sequence was obtained from a human donor in good health, serving as a control. The CDR3 spells CGAQSYGYTF. The CDR3 DNA reads TGTGGCGCCCAAAGCTATGGCTACACCTTC.